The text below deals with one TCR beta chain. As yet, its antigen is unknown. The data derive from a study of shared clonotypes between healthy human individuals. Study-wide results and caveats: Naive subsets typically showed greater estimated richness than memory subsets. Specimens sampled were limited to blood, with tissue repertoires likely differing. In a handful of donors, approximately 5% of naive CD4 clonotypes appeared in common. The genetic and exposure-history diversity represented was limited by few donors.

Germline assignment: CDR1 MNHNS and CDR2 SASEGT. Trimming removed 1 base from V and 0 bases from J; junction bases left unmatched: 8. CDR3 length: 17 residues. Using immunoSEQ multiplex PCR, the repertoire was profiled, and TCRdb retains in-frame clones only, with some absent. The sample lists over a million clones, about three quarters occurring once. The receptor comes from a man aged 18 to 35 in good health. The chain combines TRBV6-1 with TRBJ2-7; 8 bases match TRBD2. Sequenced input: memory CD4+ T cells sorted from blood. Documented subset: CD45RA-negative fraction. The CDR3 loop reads CASSEGGGGPGSYEQYF. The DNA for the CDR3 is TGTGCCAGCAGTGAAGGTGGCGGGGGGCCTGGCTCCTACGAGCAGTACTTC.